These 22 T cell receptor beta chains came from one sample sequenced in a study of T cell responses to AZD1222 COVID-19 vaccine. Sequencing used immunoSEQ multiplex PCR; TCRdb keeps in-frame clones, though not all of them. The top ten hold 3.4% of the sample, which has 150,000 to 250,000 clones, approximately 90% seen once. The sequencing here drew on peripheral blood, taken 28 days after the second AZD1222 dose. The receptor set was obtained from an adult who received the AZD1222 COVID-19 vaccine.

The J gene is TRBJ2-3, the V gene TRBV5-1; possible D gene TRBD1, 6 bases. The germline V and J ends were trimmed by 3 bases and 5 bases, with 16 bases remaining between them. Germline V gene data show CDR1 as SGHRS and CDR2 as YFSETQ. This CDR3 has 15 amino acids. The CDR3 here is CASSSVTGHQDTQYF. DNA of the CDR3: TGCGCCAGCAGCTCGGTAACAGGGCATCAAGATACGCAGTATTTT. Based on the CDR3 plus reference TRBV5-1 and TRBJ2-3, the full variable domain is KAGVTQTPRYLIKTRGQQVTLSCSPISGHRSVSWYQQTPGQGLQFLFEYFSETQRNKGNFPGRFSGRQFSNSRSEMNVSTLELGDSALYLCASSSVTGHQDTQYFGPGTRLTVL.

The chain recombines TRBV11-2 with TRBJ2-7, with unresolved D. The length of the CDR3 is 15 residues. Germline V gene data show CDR1 as SGHAT and CDR2 as FQNNGV. V was pared by 5 bases and J by 2 bases, with 16 bases between. CDR3 coding DNA: TGTGCCAGCAGCCACGTTAAGGGTACCACCTACGAGCAGTACTTC. This gives the protein CASSHVKGTTYEQYF.

V gene TRBV4-1 combines with J gene TRBJ2-2, with a tentative D call TRBD1 (5 bases). Looked up from germline, CDR1 is MGHRA and CDR2 is YSYEKL. The CDR3 is made up of 16 amino acids. V was trimmed by 0 bases and J by 6 bases, leaving 14 bases between them. The CDR3 DNA is TGCGCCAGCAGCCAAGATAGTGTCAGGGCGCCCGGGGAGCTGTTTTTT. Protein: CASSQDSVRAPGELFF.

This chain connects TRBV6-5 to TRBJ1-1; a possible D gene is TRBD1 (5 bases). The CDR3 runs to 13 residues. Germline V lookup: CDR1 MNHEY, CDR2 SVGAGI. The V gene lost 2 bases and the J gene lost 5 bases, with 9 bases spanning the gap. In nucleotides, the CDR3 is TGTGCCAGCAGTTACAGGGGCGGAACTGAAGCTTTCTTT. As protein: CASSYRGGTEAFF.

This sequence joins TRBV11-3 and TRBJ1-4; D may be TRBD1 (5 bases). The CDR3 is made up of 13 amino acids. V shed 0 bases and J shed 11 bases, with 10 bases lying between them. Germline CDR1 reads SGHNT; CDR2 reads YENEEA. The CDR3 loop reads CASSLDPGEKLFF. DNA for the CDR3: TGTGCCAGCAGCTTAGACCCGGGGGAGAAACTGTTTTTT.

The chain has TRBV20-1 and TRBJ2-1, with a weak D call TRBD2 (5 bases). Per germline, CDR1 DFQATT and CDR2 SNEGSKA (reference sequence). The CDR3 has 11 residues. The V and J ends lost 5 bases and 6 bases respectively, with 8 bases between them. The CDR3: CSAQLVNEQFF. CDR3 coding DNA: TGCAGTGCTCAACTAGTCAATGAGCAGTTCTTC.

This sequence joins TRBV28 and TRBJ1-5; D remains ambiguous. This CDR3 has 11 residues. Germline V lookup: CDR1 MDHEN, CDR2 SYDVKM. The V end was cut by 10 bases, the J end by 4 bases, with 8 bases between. In nucleotides, the CDR3 is TGTGCCACCCGACGGAATCAGCCCCAGCATTTT. It codes for CATRRNQPQHF.

The chain couples TRBV29-1 to TRBJ1-1; D ambiguous. The germline V gene has CDR1 SQVTM and CDR2 ANQGSEA. Deletions cut 4 bases from V and 5 bases from J, with 17 bases between. The length of the CDR3 is 14 residues. The CDR3 DNA reads TGCAGCGTTGTAGGGCTGAGGGAAAGTACTGAAGCTTTCTTT. It encodes CSVVGLRESTEAFF.

The V call is TRBV11-2, the J call TRBJ1-5; tentatively, D is TRBD1 (5 bases). Trimming took 7 bases from V and 9 from J, leaving 19 bases between them. This CDR3 has 14 residues. Germline loops: CDR1 SGHAT, CDR2 FQNNGV. The CDR3 protein is CASTFGVGTGPQHF. CDR3 coding DNA: TGTGCCAGCACCTTCGGGGTGGGGACGGGGCCCCAGCATTTT.

The chain combines TRBV5-1 with TRBJ1-2; TRBD1 might be the D (5 bases). V was pared by 4 bases and J by 6 bases, with 19 bases between. Germline V gene data show CDR1 as SGHRS and CDR2 as YFSETQ. This CDR3 is built from 15 residues. The CDR3 loop reads CASSPAWGTGDGYTF. CDR3 DNA: TGCGCCAGCAGCCCAGCCTGGGGGACCGGTGATGGCTACACCTTC.

The V call is TRBV5-8, the J call TRBJ2-3, with D maybe TRBD2 (7 bases). Germline V gene sequence: CDR1 SGHTS, CDR2 YDEGEE. With 5 bases removed from V and 6 bases from J, the gap between germline ends came to 25 bases. The CDR3 is 17 residues long. The CDR3 region has the DNA TGTGCCAGCAGTTTCTGGGAGGGGGGAACCGAGGATGATACGCAGTATTTT. Translation: CASSFWEGGTEDDTQYF.

The chain links TRBV4-3 to TRBJ1-2, with a tentative D call TRBD1 (5 bases). The CDR3 sequence is 15 residues long. Germline CDR1 LGHNA, CDR2 YSLEER. V was clipped by 0 bases and J by 4 bases, with 12 bases between them. CDR3 residues: CASSQDMGGAYGYTF. In DNA, the CDR3 is TGCGCCAGCAGCCAAGATATGGGCGGGGCCTATGGCTACACCTTC.

This chain joins TRBV6-1 and TRBJ2-1, with 7 bases aligning to TRBD1. The germline V gene has CDR1 MNHNS and CDR2 SASEGT. Trimming removed 3 bases from V and 2 bases from J; junction bases left unmatched: 4. The CDR3 extends over 15 amino acids. The CDR3 region has the DNA TGTGCCAGCAGTGAGAAAGGGACAGCCTACAATGAGCAGTTCTTC. Protein: CASSEKGTAYNEQFF.

The chain recombines TRBV5-4 with TRBJ1-2; D not resolved. This CDR3 region has 12 residues. Germline V lookup: CDR1 SGHNT, CDR2 YYREEE (reference sequence). Trimming took 1 base from V and 6 from J, leaving 7 bases between them. CDR3 sequence: CASSLRANGYTF. As DNA, the CDR3 is TGTGCCAGCAGCTTGAGGGCGAATGGCTACACCTTC.

The chain has TRBV5-1 and TRBJ2-7; D unclear. Trimming cost V 4 bases and J 0 bases, with 14 bases left between them. This CDR3 comprises 15 residues. CDR1 is SGHRS and CDR2 is YFSETQ in the germline V gene. For the CDR3, the DNA is TGCGCCAGCAGCCGTGAAGCCCCCTACTCCTACGAGCAGTACTTC. It is translated as CASSREAPYSYEQYF. Full variable domain (outside the CDR3, taken from reference TRBV5-1 and TRBJ2-7): KAGVTQTPRYLIKTRGQQVTLSCSPISGHRSVSWYQQTPGQGLQFLFEYFSETQRNKGNFPGRFSGRQFSNSRSEMNVSTLELGDSALYLCASSREAPYSYEQYFGPGTRLTVT.

This clone was observed once. The DNA for the CDR3 is TGTGCCAGCAGCAAAGATGCGACTAGCGGGAGGGACCCCAGTGAGCAGTTCTTC. It yields the protein CASSKDATSGRDPSEQFF. This chain links TRBV21-1 with TRBJ2-1; TRBD2, as called in the table, went unchecked against the DNA. TRBV21-1 is marked as a pseudogene. The length of the CDR3 is 18 residues.

The chain is built from TRBV10-2 and TRBJ1-2, with D possibly being TRBD1 (5 bases). Per the germline V gene, CDR1 is WSHSY and CDR2 is SAAADI. V was shortened by 3 bases and J by 5 bases, with 10 bases between the two germline ends. This CDR3 has 13 residues. The CDR3 coding sequence is TGCGCCAGCAGTGACCAGGGTCTATATGGCTACACCTTC. Protein product: CASSDQGLYGYTF.

This clone was observed a single time. This rearrangement joins TRBV12-5 to TRBJ2-2; D is unresolved. The CDR3 consists of 16 residues. The germline V gene has CDR1 LGHNT and CDR2 FRNRAP. Trimming took 8 bases from V and 1 from J, leaving 17 bases between them. CDR3 residues: CASSRPQKKNTGELFF. The CDR3 DNA reads TGTGCTAGTAGCAGACCTCAAAAAAAGAACACCGGGGAGCTGTTTTTT.

This chain links TRBV6-2 or TRBV6-3 with TRBJ2-1; D is uncertain. The CDR3 has 11 residues. The germline V and J ends were trimmed by 6 bases and 8 bases, with 8 bases remaining between them. Germline V CDR1 and CDR2: MNHEY, SVGEGT. As DNA, the CDR3 is TGTGCCAGCAGCGCCCTGTATGAGCAGTTCTTC. Residues: CASSALYEQFF.

This clone was counted once. The chain carries TRBV6-5 and TRBJ2-3; D tentatively fits TRBD1 or TRBD2 (5 bases each). Germline CDR1 is MNHEY and CDR2 is SVGAGI. Trimming took 0 bases from V and 1 from J, leaving 5 bases between them. The CDR3 sequence is 14 residues long. DNA for the CDR3: TGTGCCAGCAGTTACTCGGGGGGCACAGATACGCAGTATTTT. This encodes CASSYSGGTDTQYF.

This chain joins TRBV21-1 and TRBJ2-7; the table's TRBD2 call for D was not verified on the DNA. TRBV21-1 is a pseudogene. The CDR3 has 17 residues. CDR3 sequence: CASSNPLRLAGRYEQYF. Here the CDR3 DNA reads TGTGCCAGCAGCAACCCCCTACGACTAGCGGGGCGGTACGAGCAGTACTTC.

The sample holds a few counts of this clone. The chain carries TRBV3-1 (or the pseudogene TRBV3-2) and TRBJ1-1; D is possibly TRBD1 (5 bases). In germline, CDR1 is LGHDT, CDR2 YNNKEL (reference sequence). This CDR3 comprises 14 residues. With 4 bases removed from V and 5 bases from J, the gap between germline ends came to 14 bases. This CDR3 is CASSRSRGRTEAFF. The CDR3, as DNA: TGTGCCAGCAGCCGCTCGCGGGGCCGAACTGAAGCTTTCTTT.